A selection of T cell receptor beta chains follows, all from one sample in a study of blood T cell repertoires in COVID-19. Assay: immunoSEQ multiplex PCR; the TCRdb copy retains only in-frame clones and omits some. The table includes 160,000 or so clones, roughly 84% detected once. Sequencing used peripheral blood. The receptors here all came from a human donor in a cohort sampled during active COVID-19. CDR3s include the opening cysteine and the closing phenylalanine or tryptophan.

V: TRBV28; CDR3: CASNEAGANYNEQFF
V: TRBV19; CDR3: CATGTAVAEAFF
V: TRBV2; CDR3: CASQSRGHSYEQYF
V: TRBV10-3; CDR3: CAISELAGYEQYF
V: TRBV27; CDR3: CASSLFRGGEQYF
V: TRBV28; CDR3: CASSSQKTGSYEQYF
V: TRBV7-8; CDR3: CASSLAGLVDEQFF
V: TRBV7-6; CDR3: CASSLNGGVSGYTF
V: TRBV6-4; CDR3: CASSEGGGATDTQYF
V: TRBV6-6; CDR3: CASSYTVADTQYF
V: TRBV6-2/TRBV6-3; CDR3: CASTPDRLSFRGNTIYF
V: TRBV7-2; CDR3: CASSSGNAYEQYF
V: TRBV4-1; CDR3: CASSQDVGGNTEAFF
V: TRBV15; CDR3: CATSREQGAKTQYF